A single sample gave rise to the 5 T cell receptor beta chains below, sequenced in a study of spatial heterogeneity in lung cancer (dated by TCRdb to about 2019). The sample's time point label is to be understood as: sample taken at primary tumor resection. For TCR sequencing, whole RNA was extracted from tumor and nontumor lung tissue, or from cryopreserved PBMC samples, and no cell sorting was done. The method was 5' RACE. The data were produced on a NextSeq 500. TCRdb applied fastp at Q25 and MiXCR to the public reads, then kept only in-frame beta chains. Each CDR3 protein appears once, grouped with its most common genes and DNA. For this sample there are 95,000 or so distinct CDR3 sequences; around 10% appear just once. Clones ranked in the top ten supply around 7% of the sample. Sequencing used PBMCs, obtained at surgery. The receptors derive from a male donor with early-stage non-small cell lung cancer.

This clonotype was seen a handful of times. V gene TRBV5-1 combines with J gene TRBJ2-2; D is possibly TRBD1 (5 bases). The CDR3 has 12 amino acids. CDR1 and CDR2 from the germline V gene are SGHRS and YFSETQ. V lost 3 bases and J 7 bases, leaving 7 bases between the germline ends. CDR3 protein: CASSWGDGELFF. Written as DNA, the CDR3 is TGCGCCAGCAGCTGGGGCGACGGGGAGCTGTTTTTT.

At least ten counts were recorded for this clonotype. The chain carries TRBV5-8 and TRBJ2-5; no firm D call. This CDR3 is 11 amino acids long. V lost 3 bases and J lost 5, with 5 bases in between. Germline V gives CDR1 SGHTS, CDR2 YDEGEE. DNA for the CDR3: TGTGCCAGCAGCTCCAAGGAGACCCAGTACTTC. Its protein is CASSSKETQYF.

The chain employs TRBV29-1 and TRBJ2-1; weak D call: TRBD2 (6 bases). The CDR3 totals 15 residues. Looked up from germline, CDR1 is SQVTM and CDR2 is ANQGSEA. V lost 0 bases and J 1 base, leaving 10 bases between the germline ends. The CDR3 nucleotides read TGCAGCGTTGAAGAAGGAGGGGCGTCCTACAATGAGCAGTTCTTC. It is translated as CSVEEGGASYNEQFF.

This chain links TRBV7-9 with TRBJ2-3; D remains ambiguous. CDR3 length: 15 amino acids. V was trimmed by 1 base and J by 0 bases, leaving 8 bases between them. Germline values: CDR1 SEHNR, CDR2 FQNEAQ (reference sequence). The DNA of the CDR3 is TGTGCCAGCAGCTTAGGGCAGTTAAGCACAGATACGCAGTATTTT. The encoded protein is CASSLGQLSTDTQYF.

The chain uses TRBV10-3 and TRBJ2-7; D is unresolved. The CDR3 is 11 amino acids. V dropped 2 bases and J dropped 6 bases, with 5 bases sitting between them. Germline CDR1 ENHRY, CDR2 SYGVKD. DNA of the CDR3: TGTGCCATCAGTGAGACTCTCGAGCAGTACTTC. Encoded protein: CAISETLEQYF.